This TCR beta chain was sequenced in a study of blood T cell repertoires in COVID-19. About the study: Acute and convalescent COVID-19 specimens originated in the United States, Italy and Spain.

Profiling relied on immunoSEQ multiplex PCR, and the TCRdb table lists in-frame clones only, not all of them. The profile shows roughly 280,000 clones, around nine tenths of them singletons. Patients from Seattle were sampled longitudinally, starting during active infection. Germline V gene lookup returns CDR1 MDHEN and CDR2 SYDVKM. The CDR3 contains 15 residues. Trimming removed 7 bases from V and 3 bases from J; junction bases left unmatched: 10. What was sequenced was peripheral blood. This TCR derives from a woman in her sixties or seventies with COVID-19, enrolled during active disease. The J gene is TRBJ2-7, the V gene TRBV28, with 9 bases fitting TRBD1. CDR3 sequence (DNA): TGTGCCAGCATCGCTCAGGGGACAGGGTACTACGAGCAGTACTTC. Protein sequence: CASIAQGTGYYEQYF.